The 5 T cell receptor beta chains in this list originate from one sample, sequenced in a study of T cells in Graves' hyperthyroidism and ophthalmopathy. Researchers took RNA transcripts and amplified the TCR beta CDR3 regions from them. An initial round of RT-PCR targeting the TCR CDR3 relied on the HTBI primer set. TCRdb itself ran the multiplex PCR reads through MiXCR, one entry per CDR3 protein. The table lists about 770,000 distinct CDR3 sequences, under 20% of them singletons, with approximately 15% in the top ten. The sequenced sample consisted of blood. The receptor source for this set is a woman aged 50 to 60 with Graves' hyperthyroidism that later progressed to Graves' ophthalmopathy.

This clonotype has ten or more counts. The chain employs TRBV19 and TRBJ1-1; D is unresolved. CDR1 LNHDA and CDR2 SQIVND come from the germline V gene (reference sequence). Between the trimmed V and J ends, which lost 9 bases and 1 base, there was a span of 12 bases. The CDR3 totals 13 residues. CDR3 protein: CASSISGNTEAFF. The CDR3 DNA reads TGTGCCAGCAGCATAAGTGGGAACACTGAAGCTTTCTTT. Using reference TRBV19 and TRBJ1-1 for the parts outside the CDR3, the full variable domain is DGGITQSPKYLFRKEGQNVTLSCEQNLNHDAMYWYRQDPGQGLRLIYYSQIVNDFQKGDIAEGYSVSREKKESFPLTVTSAQKNPTAFYLCASSISGNTEAFFGQGTRLTVV.

This chain uses TRBV2 with TRBJ2-1; D gene uncertain. V shed 4 bases and J shed 2 bases, with 9 bases lying between them. This CDR3 region has 14 residues. Germline lookup yields CDR1 SNHLY and CDR2 FYNNEI. The CDR3 loop reads CASSVERAYNEQFF. The CDR3 coding sequence is TGTGCCAGCAGTGTTGAAAGGGCCTACAATGAGCAGTTCTTC.

The chain links TRBV19 to TRBJ1-1, with TRBD1 as a possible D gene (6 bases). The V and J ends lost 7 bases and 0 bases respectively, with 15 bases between them. In germline, CDR1 is LNHDA, CDR2 SQIVND (reference sequence). The CDR3 runs to 15 residues. The CDR3 loop is CASNSGATMNTEAFF. The DNA of the CDR3 is TGTGCCAGTAACTCAGGGGCGACGATGAACACTGAAGCTTTCTTT.

The chain combines TRBV9 with TRBJ1-5; D ambiguous. Trimming stripped 3 bases from V and 0 bases from J, with 19 bases between. This CDR3 comprises 18 residues. The germline CDR1 and CDR2 sequences are SGDLS and YYNGEE. CDR3: CASSAGPHSVNSNQPQHF. CDR3 DNA sequence: TGTGCCAGCAGCGCCGGGCCTCATTCCGTTAATAGCAATCAGCCCCAGCATTTT.

The gene calls are TRBV7-9 and TRBJ1-1; D is unclear. The CDR3 extends over 15 amino acids. CDR1 SEHNR and CDR2 FQNEAQ come from the germline V gene (reference sequence). Deletions cut 0 bases from V and 1 base from J, with 9 bases between. The CDR3 DNA sequence: TGTGCCAGCAGCTTAGCGTCGGACGGGAACACTGAAGCTTTCTTT. Protein sequence: CASSLASDGNTEAFF.